This is a list of T cell receptor beta chains from one sample in a study of human T cells and chemical hapten exposure. MiXCR was run by TCRdb on the RACE reads, yielding one entry per CDR3 protein. The table records about 380,000 distinct CDR3 sequences, nearly 5% of them present only once. The sequenced sample was whole blood, obtained in connection with sensitization to the hapten diphenylcyclopropenone (DPC). These receptors all stem from a woman aged 50 to 60 with alopecia areata. Some clones in this sample may be carry-over from other donors' samples. Each CDR3 is given with its conserved first and last residue. D genes are given only for firm matches. Part of the rows lack a size; the others show once, few, many or a class for expanded clones.

clone_size: many; v_call: TRBV9; j_call: TRBJ2-3; d_call: -; cdr3_aa: CASSVGPGVGTDTQYF; cdr3_nt: TGTGCCAGCAGCGTAGGGCCAGGGGTAGGCACAGATACGCAGTATTTT
clone_size: many; v_call: TRBV2; j_call: TRBJ1-4; d_call: -; cdr3_aa: CASSDRGRTNEKLFF; cdr3_nt: TGTGCCAGCAGTGACCGGGGCAGGACGAATGAAAAACTGTTTTTT
clone_size: many; v_call: TRBV27; j_call: TRBJ2-7; d_call: TRBD2; cdr3_aa: CASSGRTSGRFSYEQYF; cdr3_nt: TGTGCCAGCAGTGGTCGGACTAGCGGGAGGTTTTCCTACGAGCAGTACTTC
clone_size: many; v_call: TRBV20-1; j_call: TRBJ1-1; d_call: -; cdr3_aa: CSALEGGSFASEAFF; cdr3_nt: TGCAGTGCTCTGGAGGGGGGGTCATTCGCCTCTGAAGCTTTCTTT
clone_size: -; v_call: TRBV24-1; j_call: TRBJ2-1; d_call: -; cdr3_aa: CATSALESEQFF; cdr3_nt: TGTGCCACCAGTGCACTAGAGAGTGAGCAGTTCTTC
clone_size: many; v_call: TRBV7-4; j_call: TRBJ1-5; d_call: -; cdr3_aa: CASSRTGRHNQPQHF; cdr3_nt: TGTGCCAGCAGCCGGACTGGGAGACACAATCAGCCCCAGCATTTT
clone_size: -; v_call: TRBV24-1; j_call: TRBJ2-4; d_call: TRBD1; cdr3_aa: CATSDFFQQGAKNIQYF; cdr3_nt: TGTGCCACCAGTGATTTTTTCCAACAGGGGGCCAAAAACATTCAGTACTTC
clone_size: many; v_call: TRBV29-1; j_call: TRBJ1-1; d_call: -; cdr3_aa: CSVEWGGLNTEAFF; cdr3_nt: TGCAGCGTTGAATGGGGGGGTCTGAACACTGAAGCTTTCTTT
clone_size: many; v_call: TRBV6-6; j_call: TRBJ2-3; d_call: -; cdr3_aa: CASSTPGAASDTQYF; cdr3_nt: TGTGCCAGCAGTACCCCCGGGGCAGCCTCAGATACGCAGTATTTT
clone_size: -; v_call: TRBV2; j_call: TRBJ2-2; d_call: -; cdr3_aa: CASSEQGQLAGELFF; cdr3_nt: TGTGCCAGCAGTGAGCAAGGACAGCTCGCCGGGGAGCTGTTTTTT
clone_size: many; v_call: TRBV20-1; j_call: TRBJ2-7; d_call: TRBD1; cdr3_aa: CSAPITGGNEQYF; cdr3_nt: TGCAGTGCCCCTATAACAGGGGGAAACGAGCAGTACTTC
clone_size: many; v_call: TRBV12-3/TRBV12-4; j_call: TRBJ1-6; d_call: -; cdr3_aa: CASSLKGGDNSPLHF; cdr3_nt: TGTGCCAGCAGTTTAAAGGGAGGGGATAATTCACCCCTCCACTTT
clone_size: many; v_call: TRBV9; j_call: TRBJ2-6; d_call: TRBD2; cdr3_aa: CASSVDSGEYSGANVLTF; cdr3_nt: TGTGCCAGCAGCGTAGACAGCGGGGAGTACTCTGGGGCCAACGTCCTGACTTTC
clone_size: few; v_call: TRBV12-3/TRBV12-4; j_call: TRBJ1-6; d_call: TRBD1; cdr3_aa: CASSFSGGVSSPLHF; cdr3_nt: TGTGCCAGCAGTTTTTCAGGGGGCGTTAGTTCACCCCTCCACTTT
clone_size: -; v_call: TRBV9; j_call: TRBJ2-1; d_call: TRBD1; cdr3_aa: CASSVGQGVYNEQFF; cdr3_nt: TGTGCCAGCAGCGTAGGACAGGGGGTCTACAATGAGCAGTTCTTC
clone_size: many; v_call: TRBV24-1; j_call: TRBJ2-1; d_call: -; cdr3_aa: CATSDGARNEQFF; cdr3_nt: TGTGCCACCAGTGATGGGGCCCGCAATGAGCAGTTCTTC
clone_size: few; v_call: TRBV29-1; j_call: TRBJ2-7; d_call: -; cdr3_aa: CSVEDPRPTGREQYF; cdr3_nt: TGCAGCGTTGAAGATCCCCGGCCCACCGGTAGGGAGCAGTACTTC
clone_size: many; v_call: TRBV10-3; j_call: TRBJ2-1; d_call: -; cdr3_aa: CAISERRTQGRGFF; cdr3_nt: TGTGCCATCAGTGAGAGGAGGACCCAAGGACGGGGGTTCTTC
clone_size: many; v_call: TRBV29-1; j_call: TRBJ2-3; d_call: TRBD2; cdr3_aa: CSVLAGAKTDTQYF; cdr3_nt: TGCAGCGTTTTAGCGGGGGCCAAGACAGATACGCAGTATTTT
clone_size: many; v_call: TRBV6-6; j_call: TRBJ1-3; d_call: TRBD1; cdr3_aa: CASSQTGAGNTIYF; cdr3_nt: TGTGCCAGCAGCCAGACAGGGGCTGGAAACACCATATATTTT
clone_size: -; v_call: TRBV2; j_call: TRBJ2-1; d_call: -; cdr3_aa: CASSEAGLFTGSGDEQFF; cdr3_nt: TGTGCCAGCAGTGAAGCGGGACTCTTTACGGGGTCCGGCGATGAGCAGTTCTTC
clone_size: many; v_call: TRBV7-2; j_call: TRBJ2-1; d_call: TRBD2; cdr3_aa: CASSSDIAGFYNEQFF; cdr3_nt: TGTGCCAGCAGCTCCGACATAGCGGGGTTCTACAATGAGCAGTTCTTC
clone_size: -; v_call: TRBV5-5; j_call: TRBJ2-5; d_call: -; cdr3_aa: CASSLVTWTMETQYF; cdr3_nt: TGTGCCAGCAGCTTGGTAACATGGACGATGGAGACCCAGTACTTC
clone_size: many; v_call: TRBV7-2; j_call: TRBJ2-3; d_call: TRBD1; cdr3_aa: CASSFSRDRAADTQYF; cdr3_nt: TGTGCCAGCAGCTTCAGCCGGGACAGGGCAGCAGATACGCAGTATTTT
clone_size: many; v_call: TRBV2; j_call: TRBJ2-3; d_call: TRBD2; cdr3_aa: CATHSGTSGADTQYF; cdr3_nt: TGTGCCACGCATTCCGGGACTAGCGGGGCAGATACGCAGTATTTT
clone_size: -; v_call: TRBV2; j_call: TRBJ2-2; d_call: TRBD2; cdr3_aa: CASSDIAGGDGGELFF; cdr3_nt: TGTGCCAGCAGTGATATAGCGGGAGGGGACGGCGGGGAGCTGTTTTTT
clone_size: few; v_call: TRBV27; j_call: TRBJ2-2; d_call: -; cdr3_aa: CASSLKRSGELFF; cdr3_nt: TGTGCCAGCAGTTTAAAAAGGAGCGGGGAGCTGTTTTTT
clone_size: -; v_call: TRBV6-2/TRBV6-3; j_call: TRBJ1-1; d_call: -; cdr3_aa: CASSEQAAYGAFF; cdr3_nt: TGTGCCAGCAGTGAACAGGCCGCTTATGGAGCTTTCTTT